The 11 T cell receptor beta chains below all came from one sample that was sequenced in a study of spatial heterogeneity in lung cancer. One entry per CDR3 protein results from TCRdb running MiXCR on the 5' RACE reads. This table holds around 45,000 distinct CDR3 sequences, roughly 13% found once. This sample's time point: sample taken at primary tumor resection. The specimen comprised PBMCs, sampled at surgery. Every receptor here comes from a male donor with early-stage non-small cell lung cancer.

The CDR3 reads CASSQMYRPGNTIYF. In DNA, the CDR3 is TGCGCCAGCAGCCAGATGTACAGGCCTGGAAACACCATATATTTT. The rearrangement uses TRBV4-1 and TRBJ1-3; tentatively, D is TRBD1 (5 bases). Germline loops: CDR1 MGHRA, CDR2 YSYEKL. The CDR3 runs 15 residues. V was pared by 3 bases and J by 2 bases, with 11 bases between.

This clonotype has a handful of counts. This chain connects TRBV7-3 to TRBJ2-2; D is possibly TRBD2 (6 bases). Germline assignment: CDR1 SGHTA and CDR2 FQGTGA. The CDR3 has 16 amino acids. V was shortened by 5 bases and J by 1 base, with 14 bases between the two germline ends. CDR3 region: CASSPSGLLNTGELFF. CDR3 DNA sequence: TGTGCCAGCAGCCCGTCGGGACTCCTGAACACCGGGGAGCTGTTTTTT.

This clonotype was detected many times. This chain joins TRBV10-3 and TRBJ1-2; D is unresolved. V lost 0 bases, J lost 7 bases, and 9 bases lay in between. Looked up from germline, CDR1 is ENHRY and CDR2 is SYGVKD. The CDR3 is made up of 13 amino acids. This CDR3 is CAISESKESGYTF. The CDR3, as DNA: TGTGCCATCAGTGAGTCGAAAGAGTCTGGCTACACCTTC.

The chain carries TRBV3-1 and TRBJ1-3; the D gene is possibly TRBD1 (5 bases). The V and J ends lost 3 bases and 0 bases respectively, with 9 bases between them. Looked up from germline, CDR1 is LGHDT and CDR2 is YNNKEL (reference sequence). The CDR3 sequence is 15 residues long. In nucleotides, the CDR3 is TGTGCCAGCAGCCAGGGTGGGGGCTCTGGAAACACCATATATTTT. Its protein product is CASSQGGGSGNTIYF.

The chain is built from TRBV6-2 or TRBV6-3 and TRBJ2-2, with 8 bases aligning to TRBD1. The CDR3 covers 15 residues. Germline V gene data show CDR1 as MNHEY and CDR2 as SVGEGT. V gave up 2 bases and J gave up 4 bases; unmatched junction bases: 3. CDR3 DNA: TGTGCCAGCAGTTACGACGGACAGGGCACCGGGGAGCTGTTTTTT. Its translation: CASSYDGQGTGELFF.

This clonotype was picked up a small number of times. DNA of the CDR3: TGTGCCAGCAGTTACTCATTGAGGTCCTTCAACTATGGCTACACCTTC. Translated: CASSYSLRSFNYGYTF. The J gene is TRBJ1-2, the V gene TRBV6-2 or TRBV6-3, with unresolved D. The CDR3 is 16 amino acids. Germline CDR1 reads MNHEY; CDR2 reads SVGEGT. With 0 bases removed from V and 2 bases from J, the gap between germline ends came to 13 bases.

This clonotype came up a few times. The chain has TRBV4-2 and TRBJ2-2, with D possibly being TRBD1 (5 bases). The CDR3 has 17 amino acids. Germline V gene sequence: CDR1 LGHNA, CDR2 YNFKEQ. V was pared by 0 bases and J by 6 bases, with 17 bases between. The CDR3 spells CASSQDYRQGRAGELFF. CDR3 sequence (DNA): TGTGCCAGCAGCCAAGATTATCGCCAGGGTCGGGCCGGGGAGCTGTTTTTT.

The table lists this clonotype with many counts. This chain connects TRBV20-1 to TRBJ2-3, with 11 bases lining up with TRBD2. CDR3 size: 13 residues. Germline assignment: CDR1 DFQATT and CDR2 SNEGSKA (reference sequence). After removal of 4 bases from V and 9 bases from J, the junction contained 6 bases not matched to a gene. CDR3 nucleotide sequence: TGCAGTGCTATATTAGCGGGGGGGCACACGCAGTATTTT. Translating gives CSAILAGGHTQYF.

Many counts were recorded for this clonotype. This chain joins TRBV5-4 and TRBJ2-6; 8 bases align to TRBD1. Germline V gene sequence: CDR1 SGHNT, CDR2 YYREEE (reference sequence). Losses at the gene ends were 4 bases for V and 2 bases for J; bases not matched to a gene: 5. CDR3 length: 16 amino acids. The DNA for the CDR3 is TGTGCCAGCAGCCAAACAGGGGGGACTGGGGCCAACGTCCTGACTTTC. Protein: CASSQTGGTGANVLTF. The full variable domain, its missing parts supplied by reference TRBV5-4 and TRBJ2-6, is ETGVTQSPTHLIKTRGQQVTLRCSSQSGHNTVSWYQQALGQGPQFIFQYYREEENGRGNFPPRFSGLQFPNYSSELNVNALELDDSALYLCASSQTGGTGANVLTFGAGSRLTVL.

At least ten counts were recorded for this clonotype. This chain uses TRBV6-5 with TRBJ2-7; D is possibly TRBD1 or TRBD2 (5 bases each). Trimming took 6 bases from V and 2 from J, leaving 14 bases between them. The length of the CDR3 is 14 residues. Germline values: CDR1 MNHEY, CDR2 SVGAGI. The CDR3 nucleotides read TGTGCCAGCAGCCGGGACGGACTCACCTACGAGCAGTACTTC. This sequence encodes CASSRDGLTYEQYF.

The sample holds many counts of this clonotype. This chain links TRBV12-3 or TRBV12-4 with TRBJ1-2, with TRBD1 identical over 7 bases. The CDR3 loop spans 16 amino acids. V trimming: 4 bases; J trimming: 2 bases; junction bases outside the gene matches: 10. The CDR3 nucleotides read TGTGCCAGCAGTTCCGATCTCCGGGACAGCAACTATGGCTACACCTTC. Translating it yields CASSSDLRDSNYGYTF.